This note documents a single TCR beta chain sequence. Its binding antigen is unknown. Base qualities are not recorded, but no much larger clone differs from it by a single base. The data originate from a study of technical replicates of blood from a handful of donors (dated by TCRdb to between 2016 and 2019). The library was produced with the immunoSEQ multiplex PCR assay. In TCRdb, the immuneACCESS table is reduced to in-frame sequences with V and J assigned. These tables do not hold every clone; where another copy was compared, an unresolved V gene accounts for under half, and the others remain unexplained. This sample lists around 90,000 clones; approximately 94% were detected once. The top ten constitute around 0.24% of the sample. V loses 8 bases at its end and J loses 12 bases; junction bases beyond the gene matches: 11. The germline V gene encodes CDR1 MNHEY and CDR2 SMNVEV (reference sequence). The CDR3 measures 13 amino acids from cysteine to phenylalanine. Only CDR3 DNA remains: 39 bases, in frame from the first base.

The TCR was taken from a human donor in good health. The sequencing sample was made of T cells isolated from PBMCs. The V gene is TRBV27 and the J gene is TRBJ2-7; TRBD2 matches 12 bases in the middle. The CDR3 region reads CASAGTSGRSGYF. In nucleotide form, the sequence is TGTGCCAGCGCCGGGACTAGCGGGCGGAGCGGGTACTTC.